This T cell receptor beta chain emerged from a study of cytomegalovirus exposure and HLA in healthy donors. The donors were in the 120-subject validation cohort, distinct from the approximately 700-subject first cohort. This clone was detected once. What it recognizes is unknown. Generated by immunoSEQ multiplex PCR, the TCRdb table keeps only in-frame clones and is missing some. The repertoire has 110,000 or so clones, 88% of them found once; the top ten carry more than 1.5%. Germline assignment: CDR1 KGHSH and CDR2 LQKENI. Trimming at V came to 0 bases and at J to 8 bases, leaving 4 bases not matched to a gene. This CDR3 comprises 16 residues. General study findings and limits: For most TCR sequences rarity was the rule, although some public TCRs occurred in many donors.

The specimen sequenced was PBMCs. This chain links TRBV18 with TRBJ2-2, with 12 bases identical to TRBD2. The TCR sequence derives from a man aged 18 to 29 in good health and CMV-seronegative. The CDR3: CASSPPTSGSRGELFF. The CDR3 DNA is TGTGCCAGCTCACCACCGACTAGCGGGAGTCGAGGGGAGCTGTTTTTT.